This section outlines one TCR beta chain sequence together with its context. The target of this receptor is not known. No base quality values were provided; no much bigger clone lies one nucleotide off. This sample stems from a study of shared clonotypes between healthy human individuals (dated by TCRdb to 2018 to 2020). At the level of the whole study: The cohort included three men and a couple of women between 18 and 49 years of age. Per donor, leukapheresis produced somewhere between about 0.94 and 10 billion PBMCs. Different laboratories and diverse techniques were used to prepare libraries and sequence TCR repertoires, to increase sequencing depth and limit assay-specific biases. Blood TCR repertoires of roughly five healthy adults were deeply sequenced to estimate repertoire size and the extent of clonotype sharing between individuals. Per donor, three plates each were used for CD4 naive and CD4 memory, two for CD8 naive, and one for CD8 memory. The paper as a whole reports these results and caveats: Higher generation probabilities were observed for clonotypes shared by all four sorted-subset donors than for non-shared clonotypes. Pairwise subsampling indicated that sequencing depth was expected to affect the degree of clonotype sharing among donors. Rarefaction of sorted-subset datasets indicated incomplete sequencing despite the large sequencing depth. Sampling was restricted to blood, and TCR repertoires in tissue are likely to differ from TCR repertoires in blood. About 4.5% of naive CD4, around 4% of naive CD8, roughly 2.5% of memory CD4, and 0.35% to 0.5% of memory CD8 clonotypes were shared across a few donors. The small number of donors limited the genetic and exposure-history diversity represented. Naive subsets generally had larger estimated clonotype richness than memory subsets did.

Healthy HIV-negative adults with no recently reported acute infections or vaccinations were included as donors. Every donor was a Caucasian adult residing in Nashville, Tennessee, USA. Magnetic negative selection was used to enrich CD4+ T cells, after which naive cells were positively selected on CD45RA and the negative fraction became the memory subset. After blood collection by leukapheresis, PBMCs were isolated using Ficoll-Histopaque density gradient centrifugation and then cryopreserved in the vapor phase of liquid nitrogen. Analytical flow cytometry was used to check the purity and quantity of every magnetically sorted T cell population. Each sorted fraction had its genomic DNA isolated and then quantified by UV absorbance on a Nanodrop 2000c. Using the deep immunoSEQ assay, TCR CDR3 regions were amplified from genomic DNA by multiplex PCR. Extracted genomic DNA from each cell subset was spread evenly across all wells of several immunoSEQ 96-well plates, with each plate serving as a replicate. For sorted subsets, each replicate PCR was loaded with approximately 190 ng genomic DNA, equivalent to about 30,000 T cell genomes. Purified libraries were measured with a Qubit 3.0 fluorometer, size-checked on a Bioanalyzer 2100, and measured again with the KAPA Library Quantification kit. A separate single-read 150-cycle Illumina NextSeq 550 flow cell was used to sequence each immunoSEQ 96-well plate. For the original study's pipeline: Because the immunoSEQ output included only junctional sequences and no quality scores, the filtering could not be the same as the filtering used for full-length reads. Sequences were annotated with PyIR, a Python wrapper for IgBLAST v1.9, and V/J genes and CDR3 were assigned using IMGT germline references. Reads with weak V/J assignments (E-value above 1e-6), missing CDR3, stop codons, out-of-frame junctions, or ambiguous translated residues were removed. A V3J clonotype was defined by an identical inferred V gene, J gene, and CDR3 amino acid sequence. The percentage overlap between two repertoires was calculated by dividing the number of shared unique clonotypes by the size of the smaller repertoire. Richness of each repertoire was evaluated using RTK rarefaction, the Chao1 estimator, and Recon v2.1 estimates of unobserved clonotypes. Generation probabilities were computed with OLGA for all TCRbeta clonotypes obtained by the gDNA method from four donors. TCRdb carries this immuneACCESS record with in-frame sequences only. Its versions omit some clonotypes, under half of them owing to an unresolved V gene in the studies checked, with the rest unexplained. V and J calls and clone size are given by that table; D and trimming were obtained from the DNA. This sample has around 2.1 million clones in its table, and approximately 96% of those were observed once. Of the sample, approximately 0.13% is held by the ten largest clones.

The CDR3 measures 16 amino acids from cysteine to phenylalanine. CDR3 DNA is the only sequence kept; it has 48 bases, read in frame from the first base. CDR1 is given as ENHRY and CDR2 as SYGVKD, both from the germline V gene. V is pared back by 8 bases and J by 3 bases, with 23 bases lying between the germline termini. The receptor comes from a man aged 18 to 30 in good health. The receptor chain draws on TRBV10-3 and TRBJ2-7, with a tentative D gene TRBD1 over 6 matching bases. The specimen sequenced was naive CD4+ T cells sorted from blood. The sample's cell subset or site label is to be understood as: CD45RA+ positively selected. The DNA sequence is as follows: TGTGCCATCTCCGCTCAGGGGTCCAGATCTATCTACGAGCAGTACTTC. Its protein is CAISAQGSRSIYEQYF.